Described below is a single T cell receptor (beta chain) sequence and its context. Its specificity is not known. The record originates from a study of T cell repertoires in cytomegalovirus infection. Findings and limits, study-wide: HLA-C-restricted, CMV-specific TCR beta clonotypes were dominant ex vivo.

TCRdb itself ran the reads through MiXCR, one entry per CDR3 protein. The repertoire includes 150,000 to 200,000 distinct CDR3 sequences, 8.5% to 10% of them detected once, and about 4.2% sits in the top ten. This sequence originates from a human donor in good health (CMV status not recorded). Some clones in this sample may be carry-over from other donors' samples. Sample: PBMCs.

This CDR3 is CASSFDGTGGQYF. As DNA, the CDR3 is TGTGCCAGCAGCTTCGACGGGACAGGGGGGCAGTACTTC. The chain employs TRBV7-2 and TRBJ2-7; 11 bases agree with TRBD1. The junction had 4 bases not matched to a gene; V was cut back by 3 bases and J by 9 bases. The CDR3 is 13 residues long. In germline, CDR1 is SGHTA, CDR2 FQGNSA.